A single sample is the source of the 27 T cell receptor beta chains below, sequenced in a study of cytomegalovirus exposure and HLA in healthy donors. Both 60 Vbeta primers and 13 Jbeta primers went into the PCR. Produced via immunoSEQ multiplex PCR; TCRdb's table is partial and in-frame only. The table lists 150,000 or so clones, under 85% of them singletons. The sample taken for sequencing was PBMCs. The origin of the receptors is a male donor in good health and CMV-seropositive.

The chain combines TRBV18 with TRBJ2-1, with D tentatively TRBD1 (6 bases). Trimming took 6 bases from V and 10 from J, leaving 22 bases between them. Germline V gene data show CDR1 as KGHSH and CDR2 as LQKENI. The CDR3 length is 15 residues. The CDR3, as DNA: TGTGCCAGCTCCTTAACCCCAGGACAGTTTATCGAGCAGTTCTTC. This translates into CASSLTPGQFIEQFF.

The V and J genes are TRBV5-1 and TRBJ1-4; 9 nucleotides align to TRBD1. The CDR3 contains 14 residues. Per the germline V gene, CDR1 is SGHRS and CDR2 is YFSETQ. V lost 4 bases and J lost 9; bases outside the gene matches: 7. Written as DNA, the CDR3 is TGCGCCAGCAGCCTGGGACAGGGCTTACAAAAACTGTTTTTT. Protein sequence: CASSLGQGLQKLFF.

CDR3 nucleotide sequence: TGTGCCAGCAGTCCCCAAGGGCAGGGTACGGCGACCCAGTACTTC. It codes for CASSPQGQGTATQYF. The chain couples TRBV27 to TRBJ2-5, with a weak D call TRBD1 (5 bases). This CDR3 spans 15 amino acids. V lost 5 bases and J 7 bases, leaving 20 bases between the germline ends. The V gene's germline CDR1 is MNHEY and CDR2 SMNVEV (reference sequence).

The V call is TRBV5-4, the J call TRBJ2-1, with 8 bases fitting TRBD2. Per germline, CDR1 SGHNT and CDR2 YYREEE (reference sequence). The CDR3 is made up of 16 amino acids. V lost 6 bases, J lost 3 bases, and 11 bases stayed unmatched. The chain's CDR3 is CASTISKTSGYNEQFF. CDR3 sequence (DNA): TGTGCCAGCACCATTTCTAAAACTAGCGGCTACAATGAGCAGTTCTTC.

The chain is built from TRBV27 and TRBJ1-3; no definite D call. The germline gives CDR1 MNHEY, CDR2 SMNVEV (reference sequence). V lost 6 bases, J lost 4 bases, and 10 bases lay in between. The CDR3 is made up of 13 amino acids. CDR3 region: CASSRVAGNTIYF. In nucleotides, the CDR3 is TGTGCCAGCAGCCGGGTGGCCGGAAACACCATATATTTT.

This sequence joins TRBV4-2 and TRBJ1-5, with TRBD1 matching 8 bases. This CDR3 is 16 amino acids long. The V segment lost 3 bases and the J segment 10 bases; nucleotides outside the gene matches: 14. Germline CDR1 LGHNA, CDR2 YNFKEQ. CDR3 sequence (DNA): TGTGCCAGCAGCCATCACAGGGGGGGGCCTTATTGTCCCCAGCATTTT. Its translation: CASSHHRGGPYCPQHF.

The V and J genes are TRBV6-1 and TRBJ2-7; 7 bases are a match to TRBD1. After removal of 2 bases from V and 5 bases from J, the junction contained 9 bases not matched to a gene. From germline, CDR1 is MNHNS and CDR2 SASEGT. The CDR3 sequence is 15 residues long. CDR3 residues: CASSEKIGGRDEQYF. The CDR3, as DNA: TGTGCCAGCAGTGAAAAAATAGGGGGCCGGGACGAGCAGTACTTC.

The rearrangement uses TRBV5-4 and TRBJ2-1; TRBD2 agrees at 7 bases. The germline gives CDR1 SGHNT, CDR2 YYREEE (reference sequence). Losses at the gene ends were 4 bases for V and 12 bases for J; bases not matched to a gene: 19. The CDR3 consists of 16 residues. Here the CDR3 DNA reads TGTGCCAGCAGCCCCGGGACCAGCGGGATTACAATGAGGCAGTTCTTC. Its translation: CASSPGTSGITMRQFF. The full variable domain, in which reference TRBV5-4 and TRBJ2-1 provide the parts outside the CDR3, is ETGVTQSPTHLIKTRGQQVTLRCSSQSGHNTVSWYQQALGQGPQFIFQYYREEENGRGNFPPRFSGLQFPNYSSELNVNALELDDSALYLCASSPGTSGITMRQFFGPGTRLTVL.

In DNA form, the CDR3 reads TGTGCCAGCAGCTTCCGGGGTCGCGATTCACCCCTCCACTTT. Translation gives CASSFRGRDSPLHF. The chain joins TRBV7-2 to TRBJ1-6; D is uncertain. Germline V gene sequence: CDR1 SGHTA, CDR2 FQGNSA. The V and J ends lost 3 bases and 8 bases respectively, with 11 bases between them. The CDR3 runs to 14 residues.

The chain couples TRBV27 to TRBJ2-1; 14 nucleotides line up with TRBD2. The V gene's germline CDR1 is MNHEY and CDR2 SMNVEV (reference sequence). The ends lost 10 bases at V and 2 bases at J; junction bases unmatched: 10. The length of the CDR3 is 17 residues. The CDR3 DNA follows: TGTGCCACCACCGGACTAGCGGGGGGCCTCGCCTACAATGAGCAGTTCTTC. This encodes CATTGLAGGLAYNEQFF.

This clone was picked up a small number of times. The gene calls are TRBV28 and TRBJ2-6, with 9 nucleotides matching TRBD2. V was pared by 2 bases and J by 0 bases, with 8 bases of the junction left unmatched. CDR1 and CDR2 from the germline V gene are MDHEN and SYDVKM. The CDR3 loop spans 19 amino acids. CDR3 amino acids: CASSLPPLAGSSGANVLTF. CDR3 DNA sequence: TGTGCCAGCAGTTTACCCCCCCTAGCGGGGAGCTCTGGGGCCAACGTCCTGACTTTC.

J is TRBJ1-2 and V is TRBV5-4; the D gene is possibly TRBD1 (5 bases). Trimming removed 4 bases at V and 4 bases at J, with 17 bases between. Germline V gene lookup returns CDR1 SGHNT and CDR2 YYREEE (reference sequence). The CDR3 length is 15 residues. The CDR3 loop is CASSLQGSQIYGYTF. The CDR3 DNA reads as TGTGCCAGCAGCCTGCAGGGTTCCCAAATCTATGGCTACACCTTC.

Concerning this clone: The germline gene is not matched at one end of the junction; a read error may be the cause. The J gene is TRBJ2-2, the V gene TRBV15; tentative D call: TRBD2 (5 bases). The CDR3 runs to 15 residues. The V gene's germline CDR1 is LNHNV and CDR2 YYDKDF (reference sequence). CDR3 in amino acids: CATSPRGLNTGELIF. The DNA of the CDR3 is TGTGCCACCAGCCCTCGAGGGTTGAACACCGGGGAGCTGATTTTT.

The rearrangement uses TRBV7-2 and TRBJ2-5, with 15 bases aligning to TRBD2. The CDR3 runs to 19 residues. V lost 6 bases and J lost 2; bases outside the gene matches: 13. CDR1 is SGHTA and CDR2 is FQGNSA in the germline V gene. The CDR3 DNA reads as TGTGCCAGCAGTCCGCTTAGGACTAGCGGGGGGGGTGAACAAGAGACCCAGTACTTC. Translation: CASSPLRTSGGGEQETQYF.

V and J are TRBV29-1 and TRBJ2-5; 8 bases match TRBD1. The CDR3 has 15 amino acids. Germline CDR1 SQVTM, CDR2 ANQGSEA. The ends lost 8 bases at V and 5 bases at J; junction bases unmatched: 16. CDR3 in amino acids: CSSRYGTGVVETQYF. The CDR3 DNA follows: TGCAGCTCCCGGTATGGGACAGGCGTAGTGGAGACCCAGTACTTC.

This clone appeared a single time. This chain connects TRBV10-3 to TRBJ1-2, with TRBD1 matching over 9 bases. Trimming took 2 bases from V and 1 from J; bases not matched to a gene: 5. There are 16 residues in the CDR3. Germline assignment: CDR1 ENHRY and CDR2 SYGVKD. CDR3 amino acids: CAISEGQGRYNYGYTF. CDR3 nucleotide sequence: TGTGCCATCAGTGAGGGACAGGGGAGATATAACTATGGCTACACCTTC.

The V and J genes are TRBV11-2 and TRBJ1-6; the D is unclear. V shed 2 bases and J shed 10 bases, with 9 bases lying between them. The germline CDR1 and CDR2 sequences are SGHAT and FQNNGV. This CDR3 comprises 13 residues. For the CDR3, the DNA is TGTGCCAGCAGCTTAATACCGGGATCACCCCTCCACTTT. It codes for CASSLIPGSPLHF.

The rearrangement links TRBV27 to TRBJ2-5; possible D gene TRBD1, 6 bases. The length of the CDR3 is 14 residues. The germline V gene has CDR1 MNHEY and CDR2 SMNVEV (reference sequence). V was shortened by 6 bases and J by 7 bases, with 18 bases between the two germline ends. CDR3: CASSSTQGVMTQYF. The CDR3 DNA reads as TGTGCCAGCAGCTCCACACAGGGTGTAATGACCCAGTACTTC.

The rearrangement links TRBV10-3 to TRBJ2-1; TRBD2 is a possible D gene (6 bases). Looked up from germline, CDR1 is ENHRY and CDR2 is SYGVKD. The CDR3 loop spans 17 amino acids. Trimming removed 0 bases at V and 2 bases at J, with 14 bases between. CDR3 bases: TGTGCCATCAGTGAGTCGGGCGCGGGAAGCGCCTACAATGAGCAGTTCTTC. Translating it yields CAISESGAGSAYNEQFF.

The chain couples TRBV4-2 to TRBJ2-3; no definite D call. There are 16 residues in the CDR3. Germline values: CDR1 LGHNA, CDR2 YNFKEQ. V lost 1 base, J lost 0 bases, and 11 bases lay in between. The CDR3 protein is CASSQVELLSTDTQYF. Here the CDR3 DNA reads TGTGCCAGCAGCCAAGTCGAACTCCTTAGCACAGATACGCAGTATTTT.

This clone has more than one count but fewer than ten. The chain joins TRBV7-7 to TRBJ2-1, with TRBD2 identical over 7 bases. Germline-derived CDR1 and CDR2 are SSHAT and FNYEAQ (reference sequence). Germline trimming cut 5 bases from V and 0 bases from J; bases unmatched to any gene: 13. The CDR3 totals 18 residues. Here the CDR3 DNA reads TGTGCCAGCAGCGGTGGATACAGATGGACTAGCTCCTACAATGAGCAGTTCTTC. Translated: CASSGGYRWTSSYNEQFF.

In regard to this clone: A junction boundary mismatches the germline segment, possibly from a read error. The rearrangement uses TRBV19 and TRBJ2-4; tentatively, D is TRBD2 (5 bases). CDR1 and CDR2 from the germline V gene are LNHDA and SQIVND (reference sequence). CDR3 length: 13 amino acids. In nucleotides, the CDR3 is TGTGCCAGTAGTCCCCCGACGGGGAACAGTCAGTACTTC. Translated, it gives CASSPPTGNSQYF.

This clone was observed a handful of times. V usage is TRBV6-8 and J usage is TRBJ1-4, with TRBD1 identical over 8 bases. Trimming took 2 bases from V and 0 from J; bases not matched to a gene: 20. The germline V gene encodes CDR1 MNHGY and CDR2 SAAAGT. The CDR3 sequence is 22 residues long. The CDR3 region is CASSYRNQGARCLDATNEKLFF. CDR3 bases: TGTGCCAGCAGTTACCGAAACCAGGGGGCGCGGTGCCTGGATGCAACTAATGAAAAACTGTTTTTT.

The J gene is TRBJ2-2, the V gene TRBV5-4; 9 bases are shared with TRBD2. Germline assignment: CDR1 SGHNT and CDR2 YYREEE (reference sequence). Losses at the gene ends were 3 bases for V and 2 bases for J; bases not matched to a gene: 2. This CDR3 spans 15 amino acids. CDR3 amino acids: CASSSAGGNTGELFF. The CDR3 DNA sequence: TGTGCCAGCAGCTCAGCGGGGGGAAACACCGGGGAGCTGTTTTTT.

The rearrangement uses TRBV6-5 and TRBJ2-1; a possible D gene is TRBD1 (6 bases). The CDR3 has 14 amino acids. Trimming shortened V by 4 bases and J by 9 bases, and 16 bases separated the two germline ends. Germline CDR1 and CDR2: MNHEY and SVGAGI. CDR3 nucleotide sequence: TGTGCCAGCAGTTCAAGACAGGTCTTGGCTGAGCAGTTCTTC. Its protein product is CASSSRQVLAEQFF.

The chain uses TRBV29-1 and TRBJ1-2; a weak D match, TRBD1 (5 bases). Germline V lookup: CDR1 SQVTM, CDR2 ANQGSEA. V lost 4 bases to trimming and J lost 8 bases, with 17 bases between them. The CDR3 totals 13 residues. Here the CDR3 reads CSVGVGQAWGYTF. The CDR3 region has the DNA TGCAGCGTTGGAGTGGGGCAGGCCTGGGGCTACACCTTC.

V gene TRBV28 combines with J gene TRBJ2-4; D call uncertain. V lost 4 bases to trimming and J lost 1 base, with 11 bases between them. Germline-derived CDR1 and CDR2 are MDHEN and SYDVKM. The length of the CDR3 is 15 residues. The CDR3 DNA is TGTGCCAGCAGTTCAGCGCCAAGGGCCAAAAACATTCAGTACTTC. Its protein product is CASSSAPRAKNIQYF.